A single sample gave rise to the 2 T cell receptor beta chains below, sequenced in a study of blood T cells in healthy people across ages. A second 7 to 11 cycle PCR used barcoded and J-beta primers. TCRdb recomputed calls from the 5' RACE reads with MiXCR, one row per CDR3 protein. The sample contains 1.4 million or so distinct CDR3 sequences, 35% to 45% of which appear only once. Sequences were obtained from blood. These receptors were collected from a woman younger than 30 in good health.

With regard to this clonotype: At one boundary the junction diverges from the germline segment, which might be a read error. This chain joins TRBV7-8 and TRBJ2-3, with TRBD1 matching over 7 bases. This CDR3 spans 15 amino acids. Germline CDR1 reads SGHVS; CDR2 reads FQNEAQ. CDR3 region: CASSLRDRGTDAQYF. The DNA for the CDR3 is TGTGCCAGCAGCTTAAGGGACAGAGGCACAGATGCGCAGTATTTT.

The chain employs TRBV28 and TRBJ1-6; no firm D call. CDR1 MDHEN and CDR2 SYDVKM come from the germline V gene. The length of the CDR3 is 14 residues. The ends were cut back, 3 bases at V and 10 bases at J, with 13 bases in the middle. The chain's CDR3 is CASSLRGFRSPLHF. DNA for the CDR3: TGTGCCAGCAGTTTGCGCGGGTTCCGATCACCCCTCCACTTT. Using reference TRBV28 and TRBJ1-6 for the parts outside the CDR3, the full variable domain is DVKVTQSSRYLVKRTGEKVFLECVQDMDHENMFWYRQDPGLGLRLIYFSYDVKMKEKGDIPEGYSVSREKKERFSLILESASTNQTSMYLCASSLRGFRSPLHFGNGTRLTVT.